The 2 T cell receptor beta chains below come from one sample, sequenced in a study of blood T cells in healthy people across ages. PCR was performed a second time for 7 to 11 cycles using a sample-barcoded 5' primer and a J-beta primer mix. TCRdb recomputed calls from the 5' RACE reads with MiXCR, one row per CDR3 protein. Of about 750,000 distinct CDR3 sequences listed, around half are singletons. Sequenced material: blood. The receptors were gathered from a man older than 75 in good health.

The chain has TRBV18 and TRBJ2-7, with 10 bases aligning to TRBD1. In germline, CDR1 is KGHSH, CDR2 LQKENI. The CDR3 has 20 amino acids. Trimming cost V 3 bases and J 0 bases; bases outside gene matches: 17. CDR3 sequence reads: CASSPNSGTGAAGISYEQYF. In DNA form, the CDR3 reads TGTGCCAGCTCACCCAACTCCGGGACAGGGGCCGCTGGTATCTCCTACGAGCAGTACTTC.

The chain employs TRBV14 and TRBJ2-7, with TRBD1 identical over 8 bases. From germline, CDR1 is SGHDN and CDR2 FVKESK. The junction had 13 bases not matched to a gene; V was cut back by 5 bases and J by 4 bases. The CDR3 totals 16 residues. Written as DNA, the CDR3 is TGTGCCAGCAGCTTAAGTATCGGACAGGGCCATTACGAGCAGTACTTC. It specifies CASSLSIGQGHYEQYF.